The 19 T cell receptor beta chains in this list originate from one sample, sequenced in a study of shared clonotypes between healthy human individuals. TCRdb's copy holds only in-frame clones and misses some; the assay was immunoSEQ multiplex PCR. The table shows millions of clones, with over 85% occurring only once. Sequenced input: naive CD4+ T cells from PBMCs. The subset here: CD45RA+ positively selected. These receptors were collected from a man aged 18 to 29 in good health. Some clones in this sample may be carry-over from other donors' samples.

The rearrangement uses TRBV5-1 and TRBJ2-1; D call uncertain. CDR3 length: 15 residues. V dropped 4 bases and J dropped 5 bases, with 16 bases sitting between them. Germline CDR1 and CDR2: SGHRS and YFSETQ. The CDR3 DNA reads TGCGCCAGCAGCCCGGTTGGGCAGTCGAACAATGAGCAGTTCTTC. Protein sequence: CASSPVGQSNNEQFF.

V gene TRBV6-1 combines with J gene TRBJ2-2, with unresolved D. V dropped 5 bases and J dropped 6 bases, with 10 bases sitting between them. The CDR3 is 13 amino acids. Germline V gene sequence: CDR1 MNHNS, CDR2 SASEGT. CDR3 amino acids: CASSHTVAGELFF. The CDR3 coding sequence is TGTGCCAGCAGTCACACGGTAGCCGGGGAGCTGTTTTTT.

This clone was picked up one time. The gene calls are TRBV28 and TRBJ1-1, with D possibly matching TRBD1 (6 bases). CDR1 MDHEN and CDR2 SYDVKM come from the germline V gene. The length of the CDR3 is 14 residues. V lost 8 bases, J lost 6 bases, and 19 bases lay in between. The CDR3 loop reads CASSMRGAVAEAFF. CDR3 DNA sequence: TGTGCCAGCTCCATGCGGGGGGCGGTAGCTGAAGCTTTCTTT.

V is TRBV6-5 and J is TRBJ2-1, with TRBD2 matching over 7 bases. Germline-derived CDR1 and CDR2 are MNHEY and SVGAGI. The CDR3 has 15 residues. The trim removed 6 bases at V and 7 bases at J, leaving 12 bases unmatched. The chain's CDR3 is CASSRAASGGNEQFF. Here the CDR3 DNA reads TGTGCCAGCAGCCGGGCGGCTAGCGGTGGGAATGAGCAGTTCTTC.

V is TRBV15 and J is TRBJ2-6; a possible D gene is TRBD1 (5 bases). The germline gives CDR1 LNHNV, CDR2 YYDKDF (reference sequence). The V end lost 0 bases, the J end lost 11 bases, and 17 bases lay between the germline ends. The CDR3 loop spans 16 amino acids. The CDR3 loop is CATSRDVRTLVDVLTF. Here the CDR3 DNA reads TGTGCCACCAGCAGAGATGTCCGGACACTTGTGGACGTCCTGACTTTC. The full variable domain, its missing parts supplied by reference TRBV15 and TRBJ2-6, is DAMVIQNPRYQVTQFGKPVTLSCSQTLNHNVMYWYQQKSSQAPKLLFHYYDKDFNNEADTPDNFQSRRPNTSFCFLDIRSPGLGDTAMYLCATSRDVRTLVDVLTFGAGSRLTVL.

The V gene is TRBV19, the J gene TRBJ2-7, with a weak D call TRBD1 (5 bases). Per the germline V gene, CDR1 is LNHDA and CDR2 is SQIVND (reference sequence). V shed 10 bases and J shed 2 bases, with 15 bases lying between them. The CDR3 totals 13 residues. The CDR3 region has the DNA TGTGCCACTCAGGGCAGGCTGACCTACGAGCAGTACTTC. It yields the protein CATQGRLTYEQYF.

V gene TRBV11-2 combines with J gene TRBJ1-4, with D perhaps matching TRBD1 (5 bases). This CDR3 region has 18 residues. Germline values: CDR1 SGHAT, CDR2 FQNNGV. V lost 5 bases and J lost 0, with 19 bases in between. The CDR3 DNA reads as TGTGCCAGCAGCCGGATCAGGGACGGAGGTGCAACTAATGAAAAACTGTTTTTT. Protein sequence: CASSRIRDGGATNEKLFF.

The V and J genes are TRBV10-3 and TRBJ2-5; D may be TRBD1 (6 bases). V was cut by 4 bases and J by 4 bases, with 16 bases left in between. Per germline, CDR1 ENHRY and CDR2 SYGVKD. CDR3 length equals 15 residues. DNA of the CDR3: TGTGCCATCAGTGCTAGGGACACCAGTATAGAGACCCAGTACTTC. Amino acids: CAISARDTSIETQYF.

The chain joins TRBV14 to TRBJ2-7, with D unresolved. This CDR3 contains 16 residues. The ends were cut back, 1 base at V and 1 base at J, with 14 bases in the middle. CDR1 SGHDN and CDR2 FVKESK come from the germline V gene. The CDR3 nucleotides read TGTGCCAGCAGCCAAGGGGCCAACCCAGTATCCTACGAGCAGTACTTC. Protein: CASSQGANPVSYEQYF.

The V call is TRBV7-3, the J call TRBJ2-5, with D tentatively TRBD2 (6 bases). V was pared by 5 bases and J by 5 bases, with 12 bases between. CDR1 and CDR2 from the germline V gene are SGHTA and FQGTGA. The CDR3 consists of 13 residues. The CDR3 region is CASSVDYFETQYF. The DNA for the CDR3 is TGTGCCAGCAGCGTGGACTACTTCGAGACCCAGTACTTC. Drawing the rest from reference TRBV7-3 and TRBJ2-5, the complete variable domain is GAGVSQTPSNKVTEKGKYVELRCDPISGHTALYWYRQSLGQGPEFLIYFQGTGAADDSGLPNDRFFAVRPEGSVSTLKIQRTERGDSAVYLCASSVDYFETQYFGPGTRLLVL.

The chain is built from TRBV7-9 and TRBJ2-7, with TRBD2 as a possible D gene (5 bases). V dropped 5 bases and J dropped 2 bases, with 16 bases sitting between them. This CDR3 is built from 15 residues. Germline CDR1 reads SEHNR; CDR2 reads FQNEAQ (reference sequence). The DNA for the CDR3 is TGTGCCAGCAGCCCCGGTCCAGCGGAGGCCTACGAGCAGTACTTC. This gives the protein CASSPGPAEAYEQYF.

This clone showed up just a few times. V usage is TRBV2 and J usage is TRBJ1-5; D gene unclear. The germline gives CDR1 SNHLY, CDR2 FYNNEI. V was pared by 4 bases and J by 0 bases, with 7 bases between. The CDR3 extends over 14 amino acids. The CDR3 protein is CASSVEYSNQPQHF. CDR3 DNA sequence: TGTGCCAGCAGTGTTGAGTATAGCAATCAGCCCCAGCATTTT.

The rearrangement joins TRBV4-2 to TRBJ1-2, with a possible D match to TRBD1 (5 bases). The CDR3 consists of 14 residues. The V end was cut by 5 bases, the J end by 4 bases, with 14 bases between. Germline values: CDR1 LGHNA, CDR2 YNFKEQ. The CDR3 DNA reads TGTGCCAGCAGCGCCCGAGGGACCGGCTATGGCTACACCTTC. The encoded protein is CASSARGTGYGYTF.

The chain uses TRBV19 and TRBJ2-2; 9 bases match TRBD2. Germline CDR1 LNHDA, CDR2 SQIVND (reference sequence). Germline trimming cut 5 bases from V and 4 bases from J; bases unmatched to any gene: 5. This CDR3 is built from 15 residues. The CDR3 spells CASSFLAGLTGELFF. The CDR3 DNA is TGTGCCAGTAGTTTCCTAGCGGGACTCACCGGGGAGCTGTTTTTT.

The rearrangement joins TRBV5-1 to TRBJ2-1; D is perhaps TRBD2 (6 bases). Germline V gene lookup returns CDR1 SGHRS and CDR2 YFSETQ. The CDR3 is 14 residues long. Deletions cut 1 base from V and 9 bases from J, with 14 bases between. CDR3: CASSLSPGDAEQFF. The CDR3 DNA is TGCGCCAGCAGCTTGTCTCCGGGGGATGCTGAGCAGTTCTTC.

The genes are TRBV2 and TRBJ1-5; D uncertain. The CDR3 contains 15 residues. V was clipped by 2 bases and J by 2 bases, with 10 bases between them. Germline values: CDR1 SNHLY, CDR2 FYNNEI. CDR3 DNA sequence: TGTGCCAGCAGTGAAAACTCCCTCGGCAATCAGCCCCAGCATTTT. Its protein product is CASSENSLGNQPQHF.

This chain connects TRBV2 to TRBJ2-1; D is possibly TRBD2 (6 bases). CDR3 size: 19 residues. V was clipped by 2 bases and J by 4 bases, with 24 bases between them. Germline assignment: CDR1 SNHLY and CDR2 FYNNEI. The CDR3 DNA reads TGTGCCAGCAGTGAATTAGCCAGGTATAGCGAGACTAGATACAATGAGCAGTTCTTC. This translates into CASSELARYSETRYNEQFF.

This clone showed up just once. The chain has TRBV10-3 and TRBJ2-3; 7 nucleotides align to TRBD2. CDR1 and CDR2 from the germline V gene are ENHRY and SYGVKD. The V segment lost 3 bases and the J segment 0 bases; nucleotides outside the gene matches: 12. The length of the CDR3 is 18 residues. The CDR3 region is CAISESTGGLGSTDTQYF. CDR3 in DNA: TGTGCCATCAGTGAAAGTACCGGAGGACTAGGGAGCACAGATACGCAGTATTTT.

The CDR3 nucleotides are TGTGCCACCAGGACAGGGAGGTCTGGGGCCAACGTCCTGACTTTC. Its translation: CATRTGRSGANVLTF. The chain combines TRBV6-1 with TRBJ2-6, with 8 positions matching TRBD1. The CDR3 has 15 residues. V was clipped by 10 bases and J by 1 base; unmatched bases: 6. Germline V gene lookup returns CDR1 MNHNS and CDR2 SASEGT.